This T cell receptor (beta chain) was sequenced during a study of cytomegalovirus exposure and HLA in healthy donors. Study-level points and caveats: Other equally common chains were less clonally expanded than HLA-associated TCR beta chains, a later analysis showed. Among immune exposure information, only CMV serostatus was available.

As concerns this clone: Its antigen is not identified.

V lost 2 bases, J lost 0 bases, and 10 bases lay in between. The CDR3 extends over 15 amino acids. CDR1 WNHNN and CDR2 SYGVQD come from the germline V gene (reference sequence). The PCR ran on 60 Vbeta and 13 Jbeta primers. Repertoires were generated with immunoSEQ multiplex PCR, while TCRdb's copy carries only in-frame clones and drops some. The sample records roughly 150,000 clones, around 72% being singletons. This chain uses TRBV10-1 with TRBJ1-1; TRBD1 is a possible D gene (5 bases). The sequencing sample was made of PBMCs. This receptor was taken from a female donor in good health and CMV-seronegative. The CDR3 coding sequence is TGCGCCAGCAGTGAGCAAGGGACTATGAACACTGAAGCTTTCTTT. Protein sequence: CASSEQGTMNTEAFF.